This TCR beta chain was sequenced during a study of blood T cell repertoires in COVID-19. At the level of the study: PBMCs, B-cell-depleted T cells, or T cells provided the cDNA or gDNA that made up the material.

In the study's own analysis: Cell counts per sample came from amplifying reference gene primers. Assay used: immunoSEQ multiplex PCR; TCRdb lists only in-frame clones, some missing. V and J calls and clone size are copied from that table; D and trimming were computed from the DNA. The sample comprises some 79,000 clones, around 88% of which are singletons, and more than 11% rests with the top ten. The material sequenced was peripheral blood. The origin of this receptor is a man in his 70s with active or convalescent COVID-19.

As DNA, the CDR3 is TGTGCCAGCAGCTTTAGTCACAATTGGGCCGGCAGTTCCTACGAGCAGTACTTC. It codes for CASSFSHNWAGSSYEQYF. V is TRBV7-9 and J is TRBJ2-7; no definite D call. Germline V gene sequence: CDR1 SEHNR, CDR2 FQNEAQ (reference sequence). V shed 3 bases and J shed 1 base, with 22 bases lying between them. The length of the CDR3 is 18 residues.